The 11 T cell receptor beta chains reported below all come from one sample, sequenced in a study of shared clonotypes between healthy human individuals. CD45RO-negative CD8 cells positively selected for CCR7 made up the naive population, which excluded terminally differentiated effector memory CD45RA+ cells. The repertoire was sequenced with immunoSEQ multiplex PCR; TCRdb's copy has only in-frame clones and lacks some. The sample shows about 590,000 clones, roughly 95% of them seen only once. Sequencing input: naive CD8+ T cells sorted from blood. The receptors come from a woman aged 25 to 45 in good health.

CDR3 residues: CASSVTPNGNQPQHF. The CDR3 DNA sequence: TGTGCCAGCAGCGTTACCCCGAACGGCAATCAGCCCCAGCATTTT. The chain employs TRBV9 and TRBJ1-5; no reliable D call. V shed 2 bases and J shed 2 bases, with 11 bases lying between them. Germline loops: CDR1 SGDLS, CDR2 YYNGEE. There are 15 residues in the CDR3.

The chain employs TRBV15 and TRBJ2-3, with D possibly called TRBD1 or TRBD2 (5 bases each). Germline V gene sequence: CDR1 LNHNV, CDR2 YYDKDF (reference sequence). Trimming took off 1 base at V and 1 base at J, with 15 bases between the two ends. The CDR3 sequence is 17 residues long. CDR3 loop: CATSRGPRERGTDTQYF. The DNA of the CDR3 is TGTGCCACCAGCAGAGGCCCCAGGGAGAGGGGCACAGATACGCAGTATTTT.

The chain links TRBV7-3 to TRBJ1-1; D uncertain. Germline-derived CDR1 and CDR2 are SGHTA and FQGTGA. Trimming removed 2 bases from V and 1 base from J, with 8 bases in between. This CDR3 contains 14 residues. The CDR3 DNA reads as TGTGCCAGCAGCTTAGCGCCAGGGAACACTGAAGCTTTCTTT. Its protein is CASSLAPGNTEAFF.

CDR3 nucleotides: TGTGCCAGCAGCTTTACGGGGATGAACACCGGGGAGCTGTTTTTT. This codes for CASSFTGMNTGELFF. The V and J genes are TRBV7-6 and TRBJ2-2, with D maybe TRBD2 (5 bases). This CDR3 has 15 amino acids. The V end was cut by 3 bases, the J end by 1 base, with 9 bases between. Germline V CDR1 and CDR2: SGHVS, FNYEAQ.

This chain uses TRBV10-3 with TRBJ2-3; D not resolved. Per germline, CDR1 ENHRY and CDR2 SYGVKD. Trimming shortened V by 3 bases and J by 5 bases, and 6 bases separated the two germline ends. This CDR3 is 12 amino acids long. The CDR3: CAISEALDTQYF. In DNA form, the CDR3 reads TGTGCCATCAGTGAAGCGTTAGATACGCAGTATTTT.

The rearrangement joins TRBV27 to TRBJ2-7, with a tentative D call TRBD2 (6 bases). The CDR3 sequence is 18 residues long. The germline V gene has CDR1 MNHEY and CDR2 SMNVEV (reference sequence). The germline V and J ends were trimmed by 5 bases and 4 bases, with 27 bases remaining between them. In nucleotides, the CDR3 is TGTGCCAGCAGTCCCCTTAAAAGTACCGGGACTCAGTTTTACGAGCAGTACTTC. This sequence encodes CASSPLKSTGTQFYEQYF.

This clone was seen more than once but under ten times. This sample also contains other DNA sequences that code for the same CDR3. The V gene is TRBV6-5, the J gene TRBJ2-7, with D possibly matching TRBD2 (6 bases). The V end was cut by 2 bases, the J end by 7 bases, with 6 bases between. The CDR3 has 11 amino acids. CDR1 and CDR2 (germline): MNHEY, SVGAGI. CDR3 in DNA: TGTGCCAGCAGTTACGGGGGGGAGCAGTACTTC. Protein sequence: CASSYGGEQYF.

The chain combines TRBV4-1 with TRBJ1-2, with D possibly being TRBD1 (5 bases). The ends were cut back, 0 bases at V and 4 bases at J, with 18 bases in the middle. Per germline, CDR1 MGHRA and CDR2 YSYEKL. The CDR3 is 17 amino acids. The CDR3 DNA sequence: TGCGCCAGCAGCCAAGAAGACATTCTGGGACCCCTCTATGGCTACACCTTC. Amino acid sequence: CASSQEDILGPLYGYTF.

The V and J genes are TRBV27 and TRBJ2-7; D is unresolved. With 2 bases removed from V and 6 bases from J, the gap between germline ends came to 11 bases. CDR1 and CDR2 from the germline V gene are MNHEY and SMNVEV (reference sequence). The CDR3 is made up of 13 amino acids. Here the CDR3 reads CASSLGTVSEQYF. In DNA form, the CDR3 reads TGTGCCAGCAGTTTAGGAACAGTTAGCGAGCAGTACTTC.

J is TRBJ2-1 and V is TRBV19, with 12 bases fitting TRBD1. The CDR3 is 15 residues long. V shed 5 bases and J 6 bases; nucleotides not matched to a gene: 5. From germline, CDR1 is LNHDA and CDR2 SQIVND (reference sequence). The CDR3 DNA is TGTGCCAGTAGTCCGGGACAGGGGGCCTCCAATGAGCAGTTCTTC. Translation: CASSPGQGASNEQFF.

The V gene is TRBV18, the J gene TRBJ2-1, with D perhaps TRBD1 or TRBD2 (5 bases each). Germline V gene sequence: CDR1 KGHSH, CDR2 LQKENI. V gave up 6 bases and J gave up 9 bases, with 18 bases separating them. The CDR3 covers 14 residues. CDR3 protein: CASSPGLGIGEQFF. CDR3 in DNA: TGTGCCAGCTCGCCGGGGCTAGGAATTGGTGAGCAGTTCTTC.